This T cell receptor beta chain stems from a study of CD8+CD57+ T cells in acquired aplastic anemia. Study information: Recorded DNA amounts for sorted CD4+ and CD8+ cells had an average of about 3 ug. Healthy donor sequencing depth: around 9.9 million CD4+, approximately 11 million CD8+ reads.

Investigators profiled TCR beta VDJ and CDR3 from genomic DNA template. A single record per CDR3 protein comes from TCRdb applying MiXCR to the reads. The data show around 200,000 distinct CDR3 sequences, roughly half seen once. For this clonotype: Its antigen remains unidentified.

Trimming removed 7 bases from V and 2 bases from J, with 14 bases in between. Germline V gene sequence: CDR1 SQVTM, CDR2 ANQGSEA. The CDR3 extends over 14 amino acids. The study's findings and limits: Patients shared about 30 CD8+ CDR3 sequences with controls. Controls and patients did not differ significantly in CD8+ Simpson's diversity.

The chain couples TRBV29-1 to TRBJ1-4; D call uncertain. Sample: sorted CD4+, CD8+, or CD8+CD57+ T cells (not recorded which) from PBMCs. This TCR was sampled from a human donor in good health, serving as a control. Written as DNA, the CDR3 is TGCAGCGGGAAAGGAGCAGAGACTAATGAAAAACTGTTTTTT. The encoded protein is CSGKGAETNEKLFF.